In this sample, the clone carrying this T cell receptor (beta chain) turned up many times. The source of the sample is a study of CD8 T cells in ankylosing spondylitis. Each TCR beta library was made by quantitative 5'-RACE that incorporated molecular barcodes. Using its own MiXCR run on the 5' RACE reads, TCRdb lists one record per CDR3 protein. The table includes 150,000 to 200,000 distinct CDR3 sequences, around 17% detected once. The sequence was obtained from a male donor with ankylosing spondylitis or in good health (not recorded which). The sequencing input was blood, either unsorted or a sorted T cell fraction (not recorded which).

The CDR3 protein is CAISGGAVEKLFF. CDR3 DNA sequence: TGTGCCATCAGTGGGGGGGCAGTTGAAAAACTGTTTTTT. The chain is built from TRBV10-3 and TRBJ1-4, with D possibly matching TRBD1 (6 bases). Germline loops: CDR1 ENHRY, CDR2 SYGVKD. This CDR3 contains 13 residues. Deletions cut 4 bases from V and 7 bases from J, with 10 bases between.